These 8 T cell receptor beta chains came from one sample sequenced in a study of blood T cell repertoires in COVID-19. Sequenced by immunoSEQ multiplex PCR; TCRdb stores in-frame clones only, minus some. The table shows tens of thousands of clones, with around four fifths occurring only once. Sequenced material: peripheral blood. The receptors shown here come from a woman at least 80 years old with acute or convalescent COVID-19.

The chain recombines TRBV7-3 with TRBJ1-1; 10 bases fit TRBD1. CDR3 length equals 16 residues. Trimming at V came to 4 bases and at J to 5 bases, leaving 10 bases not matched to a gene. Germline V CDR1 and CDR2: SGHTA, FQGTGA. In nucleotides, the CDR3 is TGTGCCAGCAGCTCCCGACAGGGGGCAAGTTGGACTGAAGCTTTCTTT. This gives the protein CASSSRQGASWTEAFF.

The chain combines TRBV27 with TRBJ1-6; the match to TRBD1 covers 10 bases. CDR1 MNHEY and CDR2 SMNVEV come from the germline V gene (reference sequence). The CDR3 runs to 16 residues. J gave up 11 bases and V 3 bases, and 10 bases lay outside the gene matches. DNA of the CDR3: TGTGCCAGCAGTTTTAGCGCCGGGACAGGGGATCCACCCCTCCACTTT. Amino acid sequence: CASSFSAGTGDPPLHF.

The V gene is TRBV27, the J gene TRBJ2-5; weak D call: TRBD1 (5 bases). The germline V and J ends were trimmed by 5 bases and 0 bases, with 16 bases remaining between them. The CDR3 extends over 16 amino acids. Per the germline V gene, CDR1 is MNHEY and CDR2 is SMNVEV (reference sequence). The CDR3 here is CASSPRGRAYQETQYF. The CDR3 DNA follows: TGTGCCAGCAGTCCTAGGGGCCGCGCTTACCAAGAGACCCAGTACTTC.

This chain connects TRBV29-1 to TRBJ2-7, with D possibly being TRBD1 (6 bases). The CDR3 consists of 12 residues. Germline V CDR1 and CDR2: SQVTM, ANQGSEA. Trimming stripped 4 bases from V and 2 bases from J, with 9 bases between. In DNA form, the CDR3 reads TGCAGCGTTGGACAGGTTGCCTACGAGCAGTACTTC. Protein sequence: CSVGQVAYEQYF.

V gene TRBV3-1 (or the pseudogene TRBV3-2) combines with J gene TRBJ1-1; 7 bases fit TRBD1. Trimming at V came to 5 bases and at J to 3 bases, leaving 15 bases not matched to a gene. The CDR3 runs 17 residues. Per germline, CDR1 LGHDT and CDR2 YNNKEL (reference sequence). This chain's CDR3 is CASSKGGVRGSDTEAFF. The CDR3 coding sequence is TGTGCCAGCAGCAAGGGGGGCGTCAGGGGGTCGGACACTGAAGCTTTCTTT.

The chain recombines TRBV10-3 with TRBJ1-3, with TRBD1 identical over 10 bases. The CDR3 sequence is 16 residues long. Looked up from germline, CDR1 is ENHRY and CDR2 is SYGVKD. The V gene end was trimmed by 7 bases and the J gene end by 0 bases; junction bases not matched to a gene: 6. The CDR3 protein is CAITTGQGGSGNTIYF. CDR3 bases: TGTGCCATCACTACTGGACAGGGGGGCTCTGGAAACACCATATATTTT.

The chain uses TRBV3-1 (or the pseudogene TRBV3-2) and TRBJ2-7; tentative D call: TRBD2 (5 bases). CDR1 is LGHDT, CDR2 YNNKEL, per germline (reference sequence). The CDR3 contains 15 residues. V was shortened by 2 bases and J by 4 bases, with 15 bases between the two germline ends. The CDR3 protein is CASSQMTDLAYEQYF. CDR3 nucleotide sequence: TGTGCCAGCAGCCAAATGACGGACTTGGCTTACGAGCAGTACTTC.

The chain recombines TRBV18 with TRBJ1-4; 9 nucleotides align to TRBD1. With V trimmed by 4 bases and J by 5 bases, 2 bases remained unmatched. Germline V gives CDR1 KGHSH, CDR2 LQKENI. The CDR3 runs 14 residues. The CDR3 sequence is CASSLGQGNEKLFF. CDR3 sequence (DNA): TGTGCCAGCTCACTCGGACAGGGGAATGAAAAACTGTTTTTT. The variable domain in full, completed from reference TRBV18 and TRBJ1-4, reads NAGVMQNPRHLVRRRGQEARLRCSPMKGHSHVYWYRQLPEEGLKFMVYLQKENIIDESGMPKERFSAEFPKEGPSILRIQQVVRGDSAAYFCASSLGQGNEKLFFGSGTQLSVL.